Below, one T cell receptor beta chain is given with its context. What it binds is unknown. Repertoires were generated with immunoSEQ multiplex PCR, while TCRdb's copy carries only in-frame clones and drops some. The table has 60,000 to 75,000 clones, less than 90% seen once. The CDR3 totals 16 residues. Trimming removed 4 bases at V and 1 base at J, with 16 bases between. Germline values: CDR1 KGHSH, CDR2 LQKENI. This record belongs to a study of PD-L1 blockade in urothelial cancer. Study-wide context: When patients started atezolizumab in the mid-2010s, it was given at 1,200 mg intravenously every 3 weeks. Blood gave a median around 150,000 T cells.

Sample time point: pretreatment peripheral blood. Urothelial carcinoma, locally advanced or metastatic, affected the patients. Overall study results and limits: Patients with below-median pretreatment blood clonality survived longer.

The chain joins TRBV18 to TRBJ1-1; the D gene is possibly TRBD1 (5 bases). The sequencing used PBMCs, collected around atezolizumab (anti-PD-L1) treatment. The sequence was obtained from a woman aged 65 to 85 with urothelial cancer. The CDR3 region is CASSRQGGSGNTEAFF. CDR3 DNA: TGTGCCAGCTCACGCCAGGGTGGCTCCGGGAACACTGAAGCTTTCTTT.